These 27 T cell receptor beta chains were all obtained from the same sample, sequenced in a study of OX40 agonist ivuxolimab in advanced cancers. The assay was immunoSEQ multiplex PCR, and TCRdb's table has in-frame clones only and misses some. The repertoire includes some 90,000 clones, around 86% of them detected once, and about 0.29% sits in the top ten. Specimen: CD4+ or CD8+ T cells sorted from blood, collected in a trial of the OX40 agonist ivuxolimab. All receptors come from an adult with an advanced solid tumor such as melanoma, head and neck, liver or kidney cancer.

The rearrangement uses TRBV7-9 and TRBJ1-5, with no clear D. Germline lookup yields CDR1 SEHNR and CDR2 FQNEAQ (reference sequence). V was trimmed by 1 base and J by 8 bases, leaving 6 bases between them. The CDR3 covers 12 residues. The CDR3 region is CASSLGGEPQHF. The CDR3 bases are TGTGCCAGCAGCTTAGGCGGCGAGCCCCAGCATTTT.

The chain combines TRBV6-5 with TRBJ1-5; D is perhaps TRBD1 (6 bases). CDR3 size: 15 residues. V lost 6 bases to trimming and J lost 1 base, with 13 bases between them. CDR1 and CDR2 (germline): MNHEY, SVGAGI. CDR3 sequence (DNA): TGTGCCAGCAGCCCAAGACAGGTGAGCAATCAGCCCCAGCATTTT. Protein sequence: CASSPRQVSNQPQHF.

The V call is TRBV19, the J call TRBJ2-7, with D hard to call. V was pared by 2 bases and J by 3 bases, with 11 bases between. From germline, CDR1 is LNHDA and CDR2 SQIVND (reference sequence). This CDR3 contains 14 residues. CDR3 nucleotide sequence: TGTGCCAGTAGTATAATGTCAGACGGCTACGAGCAGTACTTC. Protein sequence: CASSIMSDGYEQYF.

V and J are TRBV5-1 and TRBJ2-7; D may be TRBD2 (6 bases). This CDR3 spans 16 amino acids. CDR1 is SGHRS and CDR2 is YFSETQ in the germline V gene. Trimming removed 0 bases from V and 2 bases from J, with 15 bases in between. The CDR3 here is CASSLGREEAAYEQYF. CDR3 bases: TGCGCCAGCAGCTTGGGAAGGGAGGAGGCCGCCTACGAGCAGTACTTC.

In DNA, the CDR3 is TGTGCCAGCAGCTTACCCCGTTCACCCCTCCACTTT. Translating it yields CASSLPRSPLHF. The rearrangement uses TRBV7-9 and TRBJ1-6; no clear D gene. This CDR3 has 12 residues. Germline CDR1 SEHNR, CDR2 FQNEAQ (reference sequence). Trimming removed 2 bases at V and 9 bases at J, with 5 bases between.

The J gene is TRBJ2-7, the V gene TRBV18, with a possible D match to TRBD1 (7 bases). Per the germline V gene, CDR1 is KGHSH and CDR2 is LQKENI. V dropped 3 bases and J dropped 5 bases, with 17 bases sitting between them. The CDR3 is made up of 15 amino acids. The CDR3: CASSPQTTGRHEQYF. CDR3 in DNA: TGTGCCAGCTCACCGCAAACGACAGGGAGGCACGAGCAGTACTTC.

The rearrangement joins TRBV25-1 to TRBJ1-4; 7 bases are shared with TRBD1. Unmatched junction bases numbered 8, after V lost 5 bases and J lost 8 bases. Germline V gene sequence: CDR1 MGHDK, CDR2 SYGVNS. This CDR3 is built from 14 residues. The CDR3 spells CASSTFQGGEKLFF. CDR3 in DNA: TGTGCCAGCAGTACTTTCCAGGGGGGCGAAAAACTGTTTTTT.

This chain joins TRBV15 and TRBJ1-1; unclear D gene. This CDR3 region has 12 residues. V lost 9 bases and J 4 bases, leaving 12 bases between the germline ends. CDR1 is LNHNV, CDR2 YYDKDF, per germline (reference sequence). The CDR3 reads CATTDRFTEAFF. In nucleotides, the CDR3 is TGTGCCACGACCGACCGCTTCACTGAAGCTTTCTTT. Filled out from reference TRBV15 and TRBJ1-1, the complete variable domain reads DAMVIQNPRYQVTQFGKPVTLSCSQTLNHNVMYWYQQKSSQAPKLLFHYYDKDFNNEADTPDNFQSRRPNTSFCFLDIRSPGLGDTAMYLCATTDRFTEAFFGQGTRLTVV.

The genes are TRBV7-2 and TRBJ2-7; 10 bases map to TRBD1. This CDR3 spans 15 amino acids. The ends lost 5 bases at V and 0 bases at J; junction bases unmatched: 4. The germline V gene has CDR1 SGHTA and CDR2 FQGNSA. CDR3 coding DNA: TGTGCCAGCAGCCGGGACAGGGGCAGCTCCTACGAGCAGTACTTC. Translation: CASSRDRGSSYEQYF.

The V and J genes are TRBV11-3 and TRBJ2-1; 11 bases line up with TRBD1. This CDR3 is 15 amino acids long. Unmatched junction bases numbered 8, after V lost 4 bases and J lost 9 bases. Germline lookup yields CDR1 SGHNT and CDR2 YENEEA. The DNA for the CDR3 is TGTGCCAGCAGCTCGGGGGGACAGGGGGAACGTGAGCAGTTCTTC. Protein product: CASSSGGQGEREQFF.

The chain links TRBV23-1 to TRBJ1-5; possibly TRBD1 for D (6 bases). TRBV23-1 is noted as an ORF with a role that remains uncertain. This CDR3 spans 16 amino acids. V was cut by 6 bases and J by 2 bases, with 17 bases left in between. CDR3 in DNA: TGCGCCAGCAGGCCAAGCAGAAGGGGGGGCAATCAGCCCCAGCATTTT. Translating gives CASRPSRRGGNQPQHF.

The V and J genes are TRBV4-1 and TRBJ1-2; no clear D gene. The V gene lost 0 bases and the J gene lost 1 base, with 9 bases spanning the gap. Germline assignment: CDR1 MGHRA and CDR2 YSYEKL. This CDR3 contains 15 residues. CDR3 in DNA: TGCGCCAGCAGCCAAGAATCCGGGTTTAACTATGGCTACACCTTC. It yields the protein CASSQESGFNYGYTF.

The V and J genes are TRBV20-1 and TRBJ1-1, with D hard to call. Germline CDR1 is DFQATT and CDR2 is SNEGSKA (reference sequence). Trimming left V 1 base short and J 7 bases short, with 7 bases between. The CDR3 totals 11 residues. The CDR3 coding sequence is TGCAGTGCTAGAGCCGGAGGTGAAGCTTTCTTT. Protein sequence: CSARAGGEAFF.

The chain recombines TRBV21-1 with TRBJ2-7; the table's D call, TRBD2, was not checked against the DNA. TRBV21-1 is a documented pseudogene. CDR3 length: 15 residues. Here the CDR3 reads CASSKGCVGGREQYF. The CDR3, as DNA: TGTGCCAGCAGCAAAGGATGTGTGGGGGGTCGGGAGCAGTACTTC.

The chain has TRBV27 and TRBJ1-6; 9 bases align to TRBD1. The CDR3 covers 16 residues. J gave up 9 bases and V 7 bases, and 13 bases lay outside the gene matches. Looked up from germline, CDR1 is MNHEY and CDR2 is SMNVEV (reference sequence). CDR3 nucleotide sequence: TGTGCCAGCACCCGGAACAGGGGACAGGGAGGTTCACCCCTCCACTTT. This gives the protein CASTRNRGQGGSPLHF.

The rearrangement joins TRBV18 to TRBJ2-4, with 10 nucleotides matching TRBD1. Germline values: CDR1 KGHSH, CDR2 LQKENI. Trimming took 3 bases from V and 4 from J; bases not matched to a gene: 3. CDR3 length: 15 amino acids. The CDR3 DNA sequence: TGTGCCAGCTCACCCACGGGACAGGGGAAAAACATTCAGTACTTC. Its translation is CASSPTGQGKNIQYF. Supplemented by reference TRBV18 and TRBJ2-4, the full variable domain reads NAGVMQNPRHLVRRRGQEARLRCSPMKGHSHVYWYRQLPEEGLKFMVYLQKENIIDESGMPKERFSAEFPKEGPSILRIQQVVRGDSAAYFCASSPTGQGKNIQYFGAGTRLSVL.

DNA for the CDR3: TGTGCCAGCAGCTTGACAAGGGACCGAACGGATGGCTACACCTTC. This gives the protein CASSLTRDRTDGYTF. The chain recombines TRBV5-4 with TRBJ1-2, with D possibly TRBD1 on 5 matching bases. Trimming shortened V by 1 base and J by 6 bases, and 16 bases separated the two germline ends. This CDR3 is built from 15 residues. Germline V gene lookup returns CDR1 SGHNT and CDR2 YYREEE (reference sequence).

The chain uses TRBV5-4 and TRBJ2-1; D possibly corresponds to TRBD2 (6 bases). The germline gives CDR1 SGHNT, CDR2 YYREEE (reference sequence). With 7 bases removed from V and 6 bases from J, the gap between germline ends came to 14 bases. CDR3 length: 13 residues. The CDR3 loop is CASSREPLNEQFF. The CDR3 DNA follows: TGTGCCAGCTCCCGGGAGCCTCTCAATGAGCAGTTCTTC.

The V gene is TRBV6-6, the J gene TRBJ1-1; D gene uncertain. CDR1 is MNHNY and CDR2 is SVGAGI in the germline V gene (reference sequence). The V end was cut by 6 bases, the J end by 7 bases, with 15 bases between. The CDR3 length is 13 residues. The chain's CDR3 is CASSETDVLEAFF. Here the CDR3 DNA reads TGTGCCAGCAGCGAGACGGACGTACTTGAAGCTTTCTTT.

This clone was recorded once. One end of the junction does not line up with germline, which may come from a read error. V gene TRBV5-1 combines with J gene TRBJ1-2; TRBD1 is a possible D gene (5 bases). Germline V lookup: CDR1 SGHRS, CDR2 YFSETQ. This CDR3 is 15 amino acids long. CDR3 residues: CASSLGPGTVDSSAF. CDR3 DNA sequence: TGCGCCAGCAGCTTGGGACCCGGGACGGTTGATTCTAGTGCCTTC.

The chain recombines TRBV29-1 with TRBJ2-5; 8 positions agree with TRBD1. Germline CDR1 SQVTM, CDR2 ANQGSEA. The CDR3 runs to 14 residues. V trimming: 4 bases; J trimming: 2 bases; junction bases outside the gene matches: 6. CDR3 protein: CSVVPNRGQETQYF. The CDR3 bases are TGCAGCGTTGTCCCCAACAGGGGGCAAGAGACCCAGTACTTC.

This clone occurred a few times. The chain links TRBV7-2 to TRBJ1-2; D uncertain. The germline V and J ends were trimmed by 5 bases and 3 bases, with 13 bases remaining between them. CDR1 and CDR2 from the germline V gene are SGHTA and FQGNSA. CDR3 length: 14 residues. DNA of the CDR3: TGTGCCAGCAGCCCGTACGGGGAGGACTATGGCTACACCTTC. Translating it yields CASSPYGEDYGYTF.

The chain is built from TRBV27 and TRBJ2-7; 7 nucleotides line up with TRBD2. Germline CDR1 and CDR2: MNHEY and SMNVEV (reference sequence). Losses at the gene ends were 0 bases for V and 5 bases for J; bases not matched to a gene: 4. The CDR3 length is 14 residues. The CDR3 sequence: CASSLSRTRNEQYF. The CDR3 DNA reads as TGTGCCAGCAGTTTATCGAGGACTAGAAACGAGCAGTACTTC.

The rearrangement links TRBV6-1 to TRBJ2-1; D perhaps matches TRBD1 (6 bases). Germline CDR1 reads MNHNS; CDR2 reads SASEGT. There are 13 residues in the CDR3. Trimming took off 6 bases at V and 6 bases at J, with 12 bases between the two ends. CDR3 in amino acids: CASRPGTLNEQFF. CDR3 in DNA: TGTGCCAGCAGGCCCGGGACACTCAATGAGCAGTTCTTC.

This chain joins TRBV6-5 and TRBJ2-1; perhaps D is TRBD1 or TRBD2 (7 bases each). The CDR3 runs to 15 residues. In germline, CDR1 is MNHEY, CDR2 SVGAGI. V was trimmed by 7 bases and J by 7 bases, leaving 20 bases between them. The CDR3 DNA reads as TGTGCCAGCAACCAGGGGGGGTTATCTTCGAATGAGCAGTTCTTC. Translation gives CASNQGGLSSNEQFF.

CDR3 sequence (DNA): TGTGCCGTCTCCACTTCTCGCGGGGCTCGAAAGTACGGGGAGCTGTTTTTT. It translates to CAVSTSRGARKYGELFF. This chain connects TRBV19 to TRBJ2-2; weak D call: TRBD2 (6 bases). V gave up 11 bases and J gave up 7 bases, with 29 bases separating them. The CDR3 spans 17 residues. Germline loops: CDR1 LNHDA, CDR2 SQIVND (reference sequence).

The chain combines TRBV11-2 with TRBJ1-2, with a tentative D call TRBD1 (6 bases). The germline V gene has CDR1 SGHAT and CDR2 FQNNGV. Trimming pared 2 bases from V and 6 bases from J, leaving 16 bases between. The CDR3 consists of 15 residues. The CDR3 reads CASSLSTGITNGYTF. For the CDR3, the DNA is TGTGCCAGCAGCTTAAGCACAGGGATTACGAATGGCTACACCTTC.